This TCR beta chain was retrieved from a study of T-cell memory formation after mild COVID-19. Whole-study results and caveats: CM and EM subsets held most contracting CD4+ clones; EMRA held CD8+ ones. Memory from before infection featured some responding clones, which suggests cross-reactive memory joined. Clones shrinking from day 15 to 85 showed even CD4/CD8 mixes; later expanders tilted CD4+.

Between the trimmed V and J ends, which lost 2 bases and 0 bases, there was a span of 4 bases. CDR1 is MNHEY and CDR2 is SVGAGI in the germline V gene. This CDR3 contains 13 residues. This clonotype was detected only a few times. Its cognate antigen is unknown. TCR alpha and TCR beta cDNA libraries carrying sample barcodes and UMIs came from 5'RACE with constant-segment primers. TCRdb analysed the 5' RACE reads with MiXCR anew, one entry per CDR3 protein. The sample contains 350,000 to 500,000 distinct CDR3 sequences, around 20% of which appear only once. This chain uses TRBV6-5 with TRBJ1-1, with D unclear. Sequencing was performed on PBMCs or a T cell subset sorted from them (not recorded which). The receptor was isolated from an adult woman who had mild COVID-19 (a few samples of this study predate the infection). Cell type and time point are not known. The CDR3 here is CASSYVVNTEAFF. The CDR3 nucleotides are TGTGCCAGCAGTTACGTGGTGAACACTGAAGCTTTCTTT.